This T cell receptor beta chain was sequenced for a study of shared clonotypes between healthy human individuals (dated by TCRdb to about 2020). With regard to the full study: A few men and two women, aged 18 to 49 years, made up the cohort. For each donor, CD4 naive and CD4 memory were each given three plates, CD8 naive was given two plates, and CD8 memory was given one plate. Blood TCR repertoires of about five healthy adults were deeply sequenced to estimate repertoire size and the extent of clonotype sharing between individuals. Different laboratories and diverse techniques were used to prepare libraries and sequence TCR repertoires, to increase sequencing depth and limit assay-specific biases. Between about 0.8 and 9.5 billion PBMCs per donor were obtained by leukapheresis.

The CDR3 has 16 amino acids, counting the end cysteine and phenylalanine. Only the CDR3 DNA is retained, 48 bases long and in frame from the first base. Based on the germline V gene, the CDR1 and CDR2 sequences are SQVTM and ANQGSEA. Ends trimmed: V by 4 bases, J by 3 bases; bases unmatched to a gene: 10. About this clone itself: Its antigen is currently not known. Base qualities are not provided; no much larger clone lies one nucleotide away.

Using the deep immunoSEQ assay, multiplex PCR amplified TCR CDR3 regions from genomic DNA. Extracted genomic DNA from each cell subset was distributed evenly across all wells of several immunoSEQ 96-well plates, and each plate was treated as a replicate. For sorted subsets, each replicate PCR was loaded with about 0.2 ug genomic DNA, equivalent to 25,000 to 35,000 T cell genomes. Purified libraries were quantified with a Qubit 3.0 fluorometer, sized on a Bioanalyzer 2100, and re-quantified with the KAPA Library Quantification kit. Each immunoSEQ 96-well plate was sequenced on its own single-read 150-cycle Illumina NextSeq 550 flow cell. Turning to the authors' computational methods: Because the immunoSEQ output included only junctional sequences and no quality scores, the filtering could not be the same as the filtering used for full-length reads. To assign V/J genes and CDR3, sequences were annotated using PyIR, a Python wrapper for IgBLAST v1.9, with IMGT germline references. Any read was removed if the V/J assignment was weak (E-value above 1e-6), the CDR3 was missing, or the read contained stop codons, out-of-frame junctions, or ambiguous translated residues. V3J clonotypes were defined as sequences sharing an identical inferred V gene, J gene, and CDR3 amino acid sequence. Percentage overlap between repertoires was computed as shared unique clonotypes divided by the size of the smaller repertoire. Richness of each repertoire was evaluated using RTK rarefaction, the Chao1 estimator, and Recon v2.1 estimates of unobserved clonotypes. Generation probabilities were computed with OLGA for all TCRbeta clonotypes obtained by the gDNA method from a few donors. This is the immuneACCESS table as TCRdb keeps it, with only in-frame sequences that have V and J called. A part of the clones is gone; compared with another copy, unresolved V genes explain less than half, and the rest is unexplained. Clonal size and the V and J genes are those of that table, whereas D and trimming came from the DNA. The table for this sample lists around 2,000,000 clones; 85% to 95% of them were counted only once. More than 0.95% of the sample goes to the ten largest clones.

CD8 naive samples were CD45RO-negative cells positively selected for CCR7, giving a CD45RA+CCR7+ population that excluded TemRA cells. Donors were healthy HIV-negative adults with no recently reported acute infections or vaccinations. Only Caucasian adults living in Nashville, Tennessee, USA were represented among the donors. Blood was obtained by leukapheresis, after which PBMCs were separated by Ficoll-Histopaque density gradient centrifugation and cryopreserved in liquid nitrogen vapor phase. Analytical flow cytometry was used to check the purity and quantity of every magnetically sorted T cell population. Genomic DNA was isolated from each sorted fraction and quantified by UV absorbance on a Nanodrop 2000c. What the study reported, not specific to this receptor: Pairwise subsampling led to the expectation that sequencing depth would affect the degree of clonotype sharing among donors. The genetic and exposure-history diversity represented was limited by the small number of donors. Higher generation probabilities were observed for clonotypes shared by all four sorted-subset donors than for non-shared clonotypes. Incomplete sequencing was indicated by rarefaction of sorted-subset datasets, despite the large sequencing depth. Estimated clonotype richness was generally larger for naive than for memory subsets. Sampling was restricted to blood, and TCR repertoires in tissues likely differ from the TCR repertoires found in blood. Across a handful of donors, roughly 5% of naive CD4, roughly 3.5% of naive CD8, under 2.5% of memory CD4, and 0.4% to 0.45% of memory CD8 clonotypes were shared.

In this chain, TRBV29-1 is recombined with TRBJ2-2; TRBD2 agrees with 8 junctional bases. The sequencing sample was made of naive CD8+ T cells sorted from blood. Interpreted using the paper, the cell subset or site label stands for: CD45RA+CCR7+. The receptor comes from a man between 18 and 29 years old in good health. The CDR3 is CSVGDSGVGDTGELFF. DNA sequence: TGCAGCGTTGGGGATAGCGGGGTGGGGGACACCGGGGAGCTGTTTTTT.